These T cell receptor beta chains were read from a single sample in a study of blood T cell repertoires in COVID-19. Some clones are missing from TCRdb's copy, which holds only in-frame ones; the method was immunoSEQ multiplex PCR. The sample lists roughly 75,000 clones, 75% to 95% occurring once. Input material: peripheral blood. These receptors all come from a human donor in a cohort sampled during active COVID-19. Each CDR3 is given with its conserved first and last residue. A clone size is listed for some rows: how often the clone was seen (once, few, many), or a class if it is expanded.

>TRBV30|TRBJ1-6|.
CAWNLGQGRSPLHF
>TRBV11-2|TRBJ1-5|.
CASSLRGSNQPQHF
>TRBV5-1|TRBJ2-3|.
CASSADRPSTDTQYF
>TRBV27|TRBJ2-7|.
CASSLLAGSYEQYF
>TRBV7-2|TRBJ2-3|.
CASSLVGGGLSTDTQYF
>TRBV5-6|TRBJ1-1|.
CASSLDMVGRAFF
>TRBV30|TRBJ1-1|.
CAWSILGRGTEAFF
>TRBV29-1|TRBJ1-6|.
CSVADRGGSPLHF
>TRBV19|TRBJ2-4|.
CASSLSGVPENIQYF
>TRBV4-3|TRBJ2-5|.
CASSVSSWQETQYF
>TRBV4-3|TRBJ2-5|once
CASSQDNDGGTPWHF
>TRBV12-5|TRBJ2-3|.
CASTSRGGTDTQYF
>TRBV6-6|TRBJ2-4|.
CASNLDSLEYF
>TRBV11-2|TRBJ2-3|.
CASSFIRGRTDTQYF
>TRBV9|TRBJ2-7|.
CASSPRGQGLSYEQYF
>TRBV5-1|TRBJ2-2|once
CASNHLSTGAGELFF
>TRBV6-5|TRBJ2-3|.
CASSRDRAPDTQYF
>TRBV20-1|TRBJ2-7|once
CSASSRSYEQYF
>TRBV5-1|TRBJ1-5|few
CASSLDSRRQPQHF
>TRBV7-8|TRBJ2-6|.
CASSPTSSGANVLTF
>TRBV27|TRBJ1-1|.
CASSFSGESTEAFF
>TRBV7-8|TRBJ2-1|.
CASSTRTGSYNEQFF
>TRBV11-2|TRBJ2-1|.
CASSLRGTSGGDEQFF
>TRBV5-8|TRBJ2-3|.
CASSLVGGGLTDTQYF
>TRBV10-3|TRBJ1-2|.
CAISLGDTNYGYTF
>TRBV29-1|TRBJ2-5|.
CSVTGTGTQETQYF
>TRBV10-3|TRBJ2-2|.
CAISEEGQGASGELFF
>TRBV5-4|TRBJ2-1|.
CASSLEGLTRGNEQFF
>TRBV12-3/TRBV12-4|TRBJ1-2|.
CASRGTAYGYTF
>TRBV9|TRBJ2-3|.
CASSENSGGFTDTQYF
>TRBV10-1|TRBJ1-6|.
CASSERAGPGTLHF
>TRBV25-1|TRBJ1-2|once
CASTRRGGGGYTF
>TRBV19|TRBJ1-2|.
CASGTGGEFYGYTF
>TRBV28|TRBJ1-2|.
CASSLRSGIGYTF
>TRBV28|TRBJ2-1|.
CASGLAGFENEQFF
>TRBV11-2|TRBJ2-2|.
CASSLLQGRGGELFF
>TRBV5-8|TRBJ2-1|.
CASSLGAGTGGDEQFF
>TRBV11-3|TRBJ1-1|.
CASSANTGVTNTEAFF
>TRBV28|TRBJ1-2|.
CASSFRGYTF
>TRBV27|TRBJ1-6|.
CATWTASYNSPLHF
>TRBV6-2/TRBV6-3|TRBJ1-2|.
CASSWGQGNYGYTF
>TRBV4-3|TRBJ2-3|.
CASSLQSGGTDTQYF